This T cell receptor (beta chain) was observed in a study of cytomegalovirus exposure and HLA in healthy donors. Overall study findings and caveats: Investigators reported over 150 TCR beta chains as tied to cytomegalovirus. Among TCR sequences, most were rare, though some public TCRs appeared in many donors.

The CDR3 covers 16 residues. Germline CDR1 is SGHDN and CDR2 is FVKESK. V was trimmed by 0 bases and J by 5 bases, leaving 16 bases between them. Generated by immunoSEQ multiplex PCR, the TCRdb table keeps only in-frame clones and is missing some. The sample lists roughly 190,000 clones, roughly 82% occurring once. About this clone itself: Its antigen is unidentified.

J is TRBJ1-1 and V is TRBV14, with D perhaps TRBD1 (6 bases). This clonotype was sampled from a woman younger than 35 in good health and CMV-seronegative. The sequenced sample was PBMCs. The CDR3 nucleotides are TGTGCCAGCAGCCAAGATGCGGGGGCGAGAGGGACTGAAGCTTTCTTT. Residues: CASSQDAGARGTEAFF.